The rows below give T cell receptor beta chains drawn from one sample of a study of Graves' ophthalmopathy and Graves' hyperthyroidism. TCRdb independently ran MiXCR on the multiplex PCR reads; one entry per CDR3 protein. The table shows 240,000 or so distinct CDR3 sequences, with 45% occurring only once. The sample taken for sequencing was peripheral blood. The source is an adult man with Graves' ophthalmopathy. Each CDR3 is given with its conserved first and last residue. Each record gives: J gene, D gene, V gene, CDR3 length, clone size, CDR3 DNA, CDR3 protein. The D gene is left open where the match is weak. Size values are once, few and many counts, or a class for expanded clones, and some rows have none.

>TRBJ2-5|-|TRBV29-1|13|-
TGCAGCGTTGTGGGGGCCCGGAGGGAGACCCAGTACTTC
CSVVGARRETQYF
>TRBJ2-5|-|TRBV18|14|-
TGTGCCAGCTCACCATTTGACAGCCAAGAGACCCAGTACTTC
CASSPFDSQETQYF
>TRBJ2-7|TRBD2|TRBV20-1|15|-
TGCAGTGCGATGACTTCCGCTAGCGGGAGAGGAGAGCAGTACTTC
CSAMTSASGRGEQYF
>TRBJ2-7|TRBD1|TRBV7-2|14|-
TGTGCCAGCTCACAAGAGACAGGGGGGTACGAGCAGTACTTC
CASSQETGGYEQYF
>TRBJ1-6|-|TRBV10-3|15|-
TGTGCCATCACCGGCATACAGGGAGGAGATTCACCCCTCCACTTT
CAITGIQGGDSPLHF
>TRBJ2-5|-|TRBV7-6|15|-
TGTGCCAGCAGAGATGGCCCCACCCCACAAGAGACCCAGTACTTC
CASRDGPTPQETQYF
>TRBJ2-7|-|TRBV7-9|14|-
TGTGCCAGCAGCTCTACGTTGGCCTTGGGAGAGCAGTACTTC
CASSSTLALGEQYF
>TRBJ1-3|-|TRBV7-2|15|-
TGTGCCAGCAGCTTCTCGGCGCTCTCTGGAAACACCATATATTTT
CASSFSALSGNTIYF
>TRBJ1-3|-|TRBV29-1|13|-
TGCAGCGTTGATGACAGCTCTGGAAACACCATATATTTT
CSVDDSSGNTIYF
>TRBJ2-5|-|TRBV10-3|13|-
TGTGCCATCAGTGAGTACAGCCAAGAGACCCAGTACTTC
CAISEYSQETQYF
>TRBJ2-2|-|TRBV25-1|13|-
TGTGCCAGCAATAGGGGGGGGACCGGGGAGCTGTTTTTT
CASNRGGTGELFF
>TRBJ2-5|-|TRBV5-8|14|few
TGTGCCAGCAGCTTGGGGGGGCGACGAGAGACCCAGTACTTC
CASSLGGRRETQYF
>TRBJ1-1|-|TRBV20-1|13|few
TGCAGTGCTACAGGGTCTCGGCACACTGAAGCTTTCTTT
CSATGSRHTEAFF
>TRBJ1-5|-|TRBV20-1|14|-
TGCAGTGCTAGAAAGCCCGACAGTAATCAGCCCCAGCATTTT
CSARKPDSNQPQHF
>TRBJ2-2|TRBD2|TRBV5-4|14|-
TGTGCCAGCAGTCTAGGACTAGATGACGGGGGGCTGTTTTTT
CASSLGLDDGGLFF
>TRBJ2-7|TRBD2|TRBV7-9|16|-
TGTGCCAGCAGCCAGGCGGCGGGGGGGCCTTCCTACGAGCAGTACTTC
CASSQAAGGPSYEQYF
>TRBJ1-1|-|TRBV5-1|16|-
TGTGCCAGCAGCTTGGGGGCAGACCTCATGAACACTGAAGCTTTCTTT
CASSLGADLMNTEAFF
>TRBJ1-2|-|TRBV4-1|15|-
TGCGCCAGCAGCCAAGATAAGGGTGTGGACTATGGCTACACCTTC
CASSQDKGVDYGYTF
>TRBJ1-1|-|TRBV7-9|13|-
TGTGCCAGCAACCTAGGGCCGAACACTGAAGCTTTCTTT
CASNLGPNTEAFF
>TRBJ1-4|-|TRBV12-3/TRBV12-4|15|-
TGTGCCAGCACCGATAGGGATAGCCTTAATGAAAAACTGTTTTTT
CASTDRDSLNEKLFF
>TRBJ2-7|-|TRBV7-2|13|few
TGTGCCAGCAGCTCATACAAGGGGTACGAGCAGTACTTC
CASSSYKGYEQYF
>TRBJ1-5|-|TRBV19|16|-
TGTGCCAGTAGTATTTTAGGGGAATTAAGCAATCAGCCCCAGCATTTT
CASSILGELSNQPQHF
>TRBJ2-5|-|TRBV4-2|15|few
TGTGCCAGCAGCCAAGTAGGCGACAAACAAGAGACCCAGTACTTC
CASSQVGDKQETQYF
>TRBJ2-5|-|TRBV5-5|15|-
TGCGCCAGCAGCTCGGGCCACGGGGATCAAGAGACCCAGTACTTC
CASSSGHGDQETQYF
>TRBJ2-5|-|TRBV5-1|14|-
TGCGCCAGCAGCTTGGCCAACGCCGACGAGACCCAGTACTTC
CASSLANADETQYF